This T cell receptor beta chain originates from a study of response to subunit inactivated influenza vaccine. The V gene lost 6 bases and the J gene lost 4 bases, with 16 bases spanning the gap. Germline CDR1 MNHNS, CDR2 SASEGT. The CDR3 is 14 residues long. TCRdb processed the RT-PCR reads anew with MiXCR; each CDR3 protein has one entry. The sample has about 570,000 distinct CDR3 sequences, around 11% seen once; the top ten hold 11%. This same sample was also part of a study on T cells expressing NK-cell markers. That source notes: The cDNA for TCR beta came from 5'RACE template switching with UMIs. Among the eight sequenced donors, seven tested HCMV-seropositive and one tested seronegative. The authors restricted sorting to alpha-beta TCR T cells with an anti-gamma-delta TCR antibody in several experiments. Dominant NKG2C+ clonotypes in about six donors made up about 1.0-8% of CD8+ T cells. What remained unclear was the HCMV specificity of expanded NKG2C+ T cell clones.

The specimen comprised PBMCs from blood, sampled on the day of vaccination. The rearrangement joins TRBV6-1 to TRBJ2-7; possibly TRBD1 or TRBD2 for D (7 bases each). This TCR derives from a man aged 50-59 years who received an inactivated influenza vaccine. In nucleotides, the CDR3 is TGTGCCAGCAGCCGACCAGGGGGAGGGTACGAGCAGTACTTC. It specifies CASSRPGGGYEQYF.